Sequencing of this TCR beta chain was carried out in a study of shared clonotypes between healthy human individuals. Study context: In total, the donors were two women and a few men aged 18 to 49.

Whole-study results and caveats: Clonotypes shared by all four donors outscored non-shared clonotypes in generation probability.

The CDR3 loop spans 14 amino acids. The germline V and J ends were trimmed by 3 bases and 2 bases, with 11 bases remaining between them. Germline-derived CDR1 and CDR2 are MNHEY and SMNVEV (reference sequence). Selected positively for CCR7 and CD45RO-negative, naive CD8 cells excluded terminally differentiated effector memory CD45RA+ cells. TCRdb keeps only in-frame clones here, not all; method: immunoSEQ multiplex PCR. The sample has 700,000 to 950,000 clones, about 96% seen once. With regard to this clone: Its matching antigen is unknown.

This clonotype was sampled from a man under 40 in good health. Source material: naive CD8+ T cells sorted from blood. V gene TRBV27 combines with J gene TRBJ2-7; D is undetermined. Written as DNA, the CDR3 is TGTGCCAGCAGTTTTGTAGCTTCGACCTACGAGCAGTACTTC. It translates to CASSFVASTYEQYF.